The table lists the clone carrying this T cell receptor (beta chain) with a few counts. The sample originates from a study of cytomegalovirus exposure and HLA in healthy donors. Donors sampled were nominally healthy, though unrecorded immune exposures were likely. The PCR was carried out with 60 Vbeta primers and 13 Jbeta primers. Produced via immunoSEQ multiplex PCR; TCRdb's table is partial and in-frame only. This sample carries about 200,000 clones, about 13% of them seen once, and the ten largest clones take 7.5% to 10%. The TCR was taken from a man in his fifties in good health and CMV-seropositive. Sequencing was performed on PBMCs.

CDR3 DNA sequence: TGTGCCAGCAGGAAGGGGGACGCTGGCTCCTACGAGCAGTACTTC. As protein: CASRKGDAGSYEQYF. The chain joins TRBV6-5 to TRBJ2-7; the D gene is possibly TRBD1 (6 bases). Trimming shortened V by 6 bases and J by 0 bases, and 15 bases separated the two germline ends. The germline gives CDR1 MNHEY, CDR2 SVGAGI. The CDR3 contains 15 residues.